This passage covers 5 T cell receptor beta chains from one sample sequenced in a study of blood T cell repertoires in COVID-19. Sequenced by immunoSEQ multiplex PCR; TCRdb stores in-frame clones only, minus some. This sample has more than 250,000 clones; over 75% occur once, and the top ten carry 1%. Input material: peripheral blood. The origin of the receptors is a man aged 45-60 years with active or convalescent COVID-19.

This CDR3 is CASSLTLPRVGTEAFF. The CDR3 nucleotides read TGCGCCAGCAGCTTGACCCTACCCAGGGTGGGCACTGAAGCTTTCTTT. The rearrangement joins TRBV5-1 to TRBJ1-1; the D gene is possibly TRBD1 (5 bases). This CDR3 spans 16 amino acids. Germline lookup yields CDR1 SGHRS and CDR2 YFSETQ. V shed 1 base and J shed 4 bases, with 17 bases lying between them.

In the case of this clone: Other DNA variants within this sample encode the same CDR3. This chain uses TRBV18 with TRBJ1-2; no reliable D call. Per germline, CDR1 KGHSH and CDR2 LQKENI. Deletions cut 3 bases from V and 7 bases from J, with 9 bases between. The CDR3 is made up of 12 amino acids. CDR3 amino acids: CASSPPAGGYTF. Here the CDR3 DNA reads TGTGCCAGCTCACCCCCGGCGGGTGGCTACACCTTC.

This rearrangement joins TRBV19 to TRBJ2-1; 10 positions match TRBD2. Germline V gene sequence: CDR1 LNHDA, CDR2 SQIVND (reference sequence). The CDR3 sequence is 13 residues long. J was trimmed by 4 bases and V by 8 bases; bases with no gene match: 2. The CDR3 here is CASGTSEYNEQFF. Here the CDR3 DNA reads TGTGCCAGTGGGACTAGCGAGTACAATGAGCAGTTCTTC.

This rearrangement joins TRBV2 to TRBJ2-2; D perhaps matches TRBD2 (6 bases). The CDR3 has 15 residues. Trimming took 5 bases from V and 0 from J, leaving 10 bases between them. CDR1 and CDR2 (germline): SNHLY, FYNNEI. This chain's CDR3 is CASSYRLANTGELFF. In nucleotides, the CDR3 is TGTGCCAGCAGTTACCGACTAGCGAACACCGGGGAGCTGTTTTTT. The variable domain in full, with the rest retrieved from reference TRBV2 and TRBJ2-2, is EPEVTQTPSHQVTQMGQEVILRCVPISNHLYFYWYRQILGQKVEFLVSFYNNEISEKSEIFDDQFSVERPDGSNFTLKIRSTKLEDSAMYFCASSYRLANTGELFFGEGSRLTVL.

This sequence joins TRBV9 and TRBJ2-1; 8 bases agree with TRBD2. Germline V CDR1 and CDR2: SGDLS, YYNGEE. The CDR3 length is 14 residues. The V and J ends lost 5 bases and 4 bases, in that order; junction bases with no gene match: 5. CDR3 DNA sequence: TGTGCCAGCAGTATAGCGGGAACTTACAATGAGCAGTTCTTC. Amino acid sequence: CASSIAGTYNEQFF. Complete variable domain (other parts from reference TRBV9 and TRBJ2-1): DSGVTQTPKHLITATGQRVTLRCSPRSGDLSVYWYQQSLDQGLQFLIQYYNGEERAKGNILERFSAQQFPDLHSELNLSSLELGDSALYFCASSIAGTYNEQFFGPGTRLTVL.